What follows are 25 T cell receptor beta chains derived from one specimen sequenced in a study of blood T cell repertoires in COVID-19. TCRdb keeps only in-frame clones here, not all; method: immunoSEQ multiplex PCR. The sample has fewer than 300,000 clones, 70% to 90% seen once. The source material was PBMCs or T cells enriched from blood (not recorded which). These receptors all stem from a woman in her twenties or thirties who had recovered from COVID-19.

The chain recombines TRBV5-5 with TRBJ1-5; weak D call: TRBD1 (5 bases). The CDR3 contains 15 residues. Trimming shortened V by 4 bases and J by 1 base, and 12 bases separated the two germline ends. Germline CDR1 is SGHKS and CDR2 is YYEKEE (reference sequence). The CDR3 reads CASSLRGESNQPQHF. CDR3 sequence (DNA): TGTGCCAGCAGCCTTCGGGGGGAAAGCAATCAGCCCCAGCATTTT.

In nucleotides, the CDR3 is TGTGCCAGCAGCCAAGTGGGCCAGGGGTCACCCCTCCACTTT. This gives the protein CASSQVGQGSPLHF. The chain carries TRBV3-1 (or the pseudogene TRBV3-2) and TRBJ1-6, with D tentatively TRBD1 (6 bases). The CDR3 length is 14 residues. Germline values: CDR1 LGHDT, CDR2 YNNKEL (reference sequence). Deletions cut 1 base from V and 10 bases from J, with 11 bases between.

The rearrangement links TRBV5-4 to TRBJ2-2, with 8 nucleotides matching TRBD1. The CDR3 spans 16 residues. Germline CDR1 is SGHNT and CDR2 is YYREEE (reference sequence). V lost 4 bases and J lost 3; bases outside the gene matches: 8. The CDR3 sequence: CASSPSRQGHTGELFF. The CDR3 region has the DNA TGTGCCAGCAGCCCCTCGCGACAGGGGCACACCGGGGAGCTGTTTTTT.

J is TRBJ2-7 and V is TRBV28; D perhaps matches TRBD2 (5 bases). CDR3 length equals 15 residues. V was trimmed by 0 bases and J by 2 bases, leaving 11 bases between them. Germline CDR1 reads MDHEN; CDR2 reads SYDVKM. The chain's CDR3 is CASSLWAGSAYEQYF. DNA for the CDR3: TGTGCCAGCAGTTTATGGGCGGGTTCCGCCTACGAGCAGTACTTC. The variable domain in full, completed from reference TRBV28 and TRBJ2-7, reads DVKVTQSSRYLVKRTGEKVFLECVQDMDHENMFWYRQDPGLGLRLIYFSYDVKMKEKGDIPEGYSVSREKKERFSLILESASTNQTSMYLCASSLWAGSAYEQYFGPGTRLTVT.

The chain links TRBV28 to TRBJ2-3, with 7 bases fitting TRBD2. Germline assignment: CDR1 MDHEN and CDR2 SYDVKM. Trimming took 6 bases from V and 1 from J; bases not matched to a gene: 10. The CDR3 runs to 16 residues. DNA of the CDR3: TGTGCCAGCAGACTCGTCGTGGCGGGAGGCACAGATACGCAGTATTTT. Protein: CASRLVVAGGTDTQYF. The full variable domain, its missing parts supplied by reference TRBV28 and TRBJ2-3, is DVKVTQSSRYLVKRTGEKVFLECVQDMDHENMFWYRQDPGLGLRLIYFSYDVKMKEKGDIPEGYSVSREKKERFSLILESASTNQTSMYLCASRLVVAGGTDTQYFGPGTRLTVL.

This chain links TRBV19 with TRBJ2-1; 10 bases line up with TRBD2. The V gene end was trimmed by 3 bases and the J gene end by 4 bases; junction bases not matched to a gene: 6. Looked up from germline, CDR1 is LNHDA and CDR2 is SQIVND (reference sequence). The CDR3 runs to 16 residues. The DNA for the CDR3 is TGTGCCAGTAGTATCCTAGCGGGGGAGAATTACAATGAGCAGTTCTTC. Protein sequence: CASSILAGENYNEQFF.

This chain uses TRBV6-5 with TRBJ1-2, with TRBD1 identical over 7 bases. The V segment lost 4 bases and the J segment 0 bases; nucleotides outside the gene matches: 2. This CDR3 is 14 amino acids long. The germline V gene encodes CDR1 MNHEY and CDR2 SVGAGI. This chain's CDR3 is CASSLQGTNYGYTF. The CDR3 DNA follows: TGTGCCAGCAGTTTACAGGGGACTAACTATGGCTACACCTTC.

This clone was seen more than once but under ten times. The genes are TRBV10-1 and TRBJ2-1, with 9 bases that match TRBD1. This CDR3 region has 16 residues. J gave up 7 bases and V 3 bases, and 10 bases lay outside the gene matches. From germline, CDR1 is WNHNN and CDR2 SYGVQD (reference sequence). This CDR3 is CASSDLGGTGMNEQFF. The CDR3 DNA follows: TGCGCCAGCAGTGATTTGGGGGGGACAGGGATGAATGAGCAGTTCTTC.

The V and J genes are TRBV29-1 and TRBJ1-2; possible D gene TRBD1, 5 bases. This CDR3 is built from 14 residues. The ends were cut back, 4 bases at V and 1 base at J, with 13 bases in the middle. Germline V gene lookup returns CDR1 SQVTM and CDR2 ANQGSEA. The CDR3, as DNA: TGCAGCGTTGCAGAGGGGACTTATAACTATGGCTACACCTTC. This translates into CSVAEGTYNYGYTF. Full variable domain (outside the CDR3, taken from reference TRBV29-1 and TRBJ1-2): SAVISQKPSRDICQRGTSLTIQCQVDSQVTMMFWYRQQPGQSLTLIATANQGSEATYESGFVIDKFPISRPNLTFSTLTVSNMSPEDSSIYLCSVAEGTYNYGYTFGSGTRLTVV.

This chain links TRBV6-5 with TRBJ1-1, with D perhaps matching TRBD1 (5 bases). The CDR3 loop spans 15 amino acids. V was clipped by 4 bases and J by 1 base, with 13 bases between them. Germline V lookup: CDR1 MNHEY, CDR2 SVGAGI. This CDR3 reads CASSLAGGWNTEAFF. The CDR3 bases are TGTGCCAGCAGTTTAGCGGGGGGATGGAACACTGAAGCTTTCTTT.

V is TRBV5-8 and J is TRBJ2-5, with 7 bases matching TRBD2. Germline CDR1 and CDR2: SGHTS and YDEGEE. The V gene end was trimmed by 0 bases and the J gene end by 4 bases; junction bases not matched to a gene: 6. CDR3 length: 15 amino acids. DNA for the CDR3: TGTGCCAGCAGCTTGGCTGGACTAGTCGGAGAGACCCAGTACTTC. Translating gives CASSLAGLVGETQYF.

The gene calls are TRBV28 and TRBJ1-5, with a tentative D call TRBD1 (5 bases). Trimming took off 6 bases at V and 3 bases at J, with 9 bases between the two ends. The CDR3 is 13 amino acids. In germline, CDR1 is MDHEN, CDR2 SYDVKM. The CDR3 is CASRNRFNQPQHF. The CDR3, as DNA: TGTGCCAGCAGAAACAGGTTCAATCAGCCCCAGCATTTT.

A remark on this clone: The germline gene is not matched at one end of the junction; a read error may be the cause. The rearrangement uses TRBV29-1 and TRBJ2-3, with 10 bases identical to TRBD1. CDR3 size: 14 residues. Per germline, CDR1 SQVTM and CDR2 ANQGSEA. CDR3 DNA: TGCAGCGTTGAACGGGACAGGGGCACATATACGCAGTATTTT. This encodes CSVERDRGTYTQYF.

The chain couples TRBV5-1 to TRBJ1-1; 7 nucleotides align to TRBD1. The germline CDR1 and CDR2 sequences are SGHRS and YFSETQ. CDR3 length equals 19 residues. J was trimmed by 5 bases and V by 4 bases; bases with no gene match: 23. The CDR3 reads CASSIGATGARGLGTEAFF. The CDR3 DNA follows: TGCGCCAGCAGCATAGGAGCAACAGGGGCGCGTGGTCTGGGAACTGAAGCTTTCTTT.

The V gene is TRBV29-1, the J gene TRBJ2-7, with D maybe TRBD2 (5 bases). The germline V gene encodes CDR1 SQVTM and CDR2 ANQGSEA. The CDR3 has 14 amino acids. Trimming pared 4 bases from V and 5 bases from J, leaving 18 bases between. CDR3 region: CSVVPFRSGDEQYF. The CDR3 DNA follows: TGCAGCGTTGTGCCTTTTCGGTCCGGGGACGAGCAGTACTTC.

The CDR3 DNA reads as TGCAGCGGCGGCCAGGGGACAGCCGCCGGGGAGCTGTTTTTT. It codes for CSGGQGTAAGELFF. This rearrangement joins TRBV29-1 to TRBJ2-2; TRBD1 matches at 7 bases. Germline loops: CDR1 SQVTM, CDR2 ANQGSEA. J lost 6 bases, V lost 7 bases, and 11 bases had no gene match. This CDR3 is built from 14 residues.

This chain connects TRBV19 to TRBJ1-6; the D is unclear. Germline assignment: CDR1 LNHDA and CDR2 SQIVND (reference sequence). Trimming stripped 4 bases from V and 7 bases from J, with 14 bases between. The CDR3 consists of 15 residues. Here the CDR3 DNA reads TGTGCCAGTAGTACAAAGACCTCAGGCAATTCACCCCTCCACTTT. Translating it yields CASSTKTSGNSPLHF. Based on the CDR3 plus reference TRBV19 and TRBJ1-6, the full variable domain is DGGITQSPKYLFRKEGQNVTLSCEQNLNHDAMYWYRQDPGQGLRLIYYSQIVNDFQKGDIAEGYSVSREKKESFPLTVTSAQKNPTAFYLCASSTKTSGNSPLHFGNGTRLTVT.

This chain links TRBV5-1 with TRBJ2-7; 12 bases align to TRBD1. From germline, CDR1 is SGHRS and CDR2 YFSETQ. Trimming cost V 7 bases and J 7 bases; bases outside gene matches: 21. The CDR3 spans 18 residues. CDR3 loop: CASAPRGPVGQGAGEQYF. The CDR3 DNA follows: TGCGCCAGCGCTCCGAGGGGACCGGTGGGACAGGGGGCAGGTGAGCAGTACTTC.

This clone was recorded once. CDR3 protein: CASSPVGGYSNQPQHF. CDR3 DNA: TGTGCCAGCAGTCCCGTAGGGGGCTACAGCAATCAGCCCCAGCATTTT. This chain joins TRBV2 and TRBJ1-5, with TRBD1 matching 7 bases. The ends lost 5 bases at V and 1 base at J; junction bases unmatched: 8. CDR3 length: 16 residues. Germline V gene lookup returns CDR1 SNHLY and CDR2 FYNNEI.

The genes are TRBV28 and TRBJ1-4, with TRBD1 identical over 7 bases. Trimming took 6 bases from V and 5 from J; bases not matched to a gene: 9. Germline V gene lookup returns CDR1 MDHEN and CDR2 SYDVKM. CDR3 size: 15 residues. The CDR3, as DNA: TGTGCCAGCAGGACACAGGGGCGCCCGAATGAAAAACTGTTTTTT. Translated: CASRTQGRPNEKLFF. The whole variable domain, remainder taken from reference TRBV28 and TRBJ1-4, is DVKVTQSSRYLVKRTGEKVFLECVQDMDHENMFWYRQDPGLGLRLIYFSYDVKMKEKGDIPEGYSVSREKKERFSLILESASTNQTSMYLCASRTQGRPNEKLFFGSGTQLSVL.

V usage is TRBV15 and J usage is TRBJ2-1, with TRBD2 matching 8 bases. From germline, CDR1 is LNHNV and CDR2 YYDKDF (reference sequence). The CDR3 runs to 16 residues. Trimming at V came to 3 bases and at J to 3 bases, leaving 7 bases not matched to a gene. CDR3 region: CATSSPTLADYNEQFF. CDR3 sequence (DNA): TGTGCCACCAGCAGTCCGACACTAGCGGACTACAATGAGCAGTTCTTC.

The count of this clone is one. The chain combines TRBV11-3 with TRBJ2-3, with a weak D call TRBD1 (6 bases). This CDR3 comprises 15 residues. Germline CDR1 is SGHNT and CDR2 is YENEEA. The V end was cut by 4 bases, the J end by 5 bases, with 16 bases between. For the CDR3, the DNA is TGTGCCAGCAGCTCTTGGACAGAAAAGGGAGATACGCAGTATTTT. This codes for CASSSWTEKGDTQYF.

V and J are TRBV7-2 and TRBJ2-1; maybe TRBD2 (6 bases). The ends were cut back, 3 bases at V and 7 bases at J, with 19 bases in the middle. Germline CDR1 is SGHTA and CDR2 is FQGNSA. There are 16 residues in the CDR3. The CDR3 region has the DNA TGTGCCAGCAGCTTTACTCCGGGACTCTCGAGGAATGAGCAGTTCTTC. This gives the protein CASSFTPGLSRNEQFF. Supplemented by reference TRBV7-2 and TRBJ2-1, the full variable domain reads GAGVSQSPSNKVTEKGKDVELRCDPISGHTALYWYRQSLGQGLEFLIYFQGNSAPDKSGLPSDRFSAERTGGSVSTLTIQRTQQEDSAVYLCASSFTPGLSRNEQFFGPGTRLTVL.

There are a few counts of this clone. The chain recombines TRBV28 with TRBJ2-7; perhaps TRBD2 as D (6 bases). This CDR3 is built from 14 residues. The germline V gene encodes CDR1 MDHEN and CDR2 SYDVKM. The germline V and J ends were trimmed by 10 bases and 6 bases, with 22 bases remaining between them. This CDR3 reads CAISFGGDLREQYF. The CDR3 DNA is TGTGCCATCTCCTTCGGAGGGGACCTTCGCGAGCAGTACTTC.

This CDR3 reads CASSAGLSTDTQYF. CDR3 bases: TGTGCCAGCAGCGCCGGTTTAAGCACAGATACGCAGTATTTT. The chain uses TRBV9 and TRBJ2-3, with D unclear. The CDR3 is 14 residues long. The V and J ends lost 3 bases and 0 bases respectively, with 8 bases between them. The V gene's germline CDR1 is SGDLS and CDR2 YYNGEE.